These 30 T cell receptor beta chains share one sample of origin, sequenced in a study of cytomegalovirus exposure and HLA in healthy donors. Primers included in the PCR were 60 Vbeta and 13 Jbeta primers. Using immunoSEQ multiplex PCR, the repertoire was profiled, and TCRdb retains in-frame clones only, with some absent. The sample includes 90,000 to 95,000 clones, over 70% of them seen just once. The source material was PBMCs. These receptors came from a girl between 2 and 10 years old in good health and CMV-seropositive.

V usage is TRBV5-1 and J usage is TRBJ2-1; TRBD2 matches 8 bases. CDR1 and CDR2 from the germline V gene are SGHRS and YFSETQ. The CDR3 extends over 13 amino acids. The V segment lost 3 bases and the J segment 7 bases; nucleotides outside the gene matches: 3. As DNA, the CDR3 is TGCGCCAGCAGCTGGAGCGGGAGTAATGAGCAGTTCTTC. It yields the protein CASSWSGSNEQFF.

The gene calls are TRBV7-9 and TRBJ1-2, with 10 bases that match TRBD1. Germline CDR1 SEHNR, CDR2 FQNEAQ (reference sequence). V gave up 4 bases and J gave up 5 bases; unmatched junction bases: 13. The CDR3 runs to 17 residues. CDR3 sequence: CASSYPGQGKSVYGYTF. The CDR3 DNA sequence: TGTGCCAGCAGCTATCCGGGACAGGGGAAATCCGTGTATGGCTACACCTTC.

This clone has more than one count but fewer than ten. The chain uses TRBV19 and TRBJ1-2; weak D call: TRBD1 (5 bases). The CDR3 sequence is 15 residues long. Trimming took off 4 bases at V and 0 bases at J, with 12 bases between the two ends. Germline CDR1 LNHDA, CDR2 SQIVND (reference sequence). CDR3 protein: CASSTGGGTNYGYTF. For the CDR3, the DNA is TGTGCCAGTAGTACCGGGGGGGGAACTAACTATGGCTACACCTTC.

The genes are TRBV15 and TRBJ1-1, with D possibly being TRBD1 (5 bases). CDR1 LNHNV and CDR2 YYDKDF come from the germline V gene (reference sequence). Trimming pared 0 bases from V and 4 bases from J, leaving 12 bases between. This CDR3 has 15 amino acids. In DNA form, the CDR3 reads TGTGCCACCAGCAGAGATCCAGGGCGTGCCACTGAAGCTTTCTTT. Amino acid sequence: CATSRDPGRATEAFF.

CDR3: CAWGAGDSYTDTQYF. DNA for the CDR3: TGTGCCTGGGGGGCAGGAGACTCCTACACAGATACGCAGTATTTT. The rearrangement joins TRBV30 to TRBJ2-3; a weak D match, TRBD1 (5 bases). Looked up from germline, CDR1 is GTSNPN and CDR2 is SVGIG (reference sequence). Trimming took off 5 bases at V and 2 bases at J, with 17 bases between the two ends. This CDR3 comprises 15 residues.

The V call is TRBV29-1, the J call TRBJ2-7, with a possible D match to TRBD2 (6 bases). The CDR3 has 11 residues. Germline V gives CDR1 SQVTM, CDR2 ANQGSEA. Trimming left V 6 bases short and J 3 bases short, with 9 bases between. The CDR3 loop reads CSVGRGYEQYF. The CDR3 nucleotides are TGCAGCGTCGGGAGAGGCTACGAGCAGTACTTC.

This chain joins TRBV28 and TRBJ1-5; unclear D gene. Trimming shortened V by 6 bases and J by 3 bases, and 6 bases separated the two germline ends. Germline V gene sequence: CDR1 MDHEN, CDR2 SYDVKM. The CDR3 runs to 12 residues. Written as DNA, the CDR3 is TGTGCCAGCAGGGCCATCAATCAGCCCCAGCATTTT. Its translation is CASRAINQPQHF.

V is TRBV5-4 and J is TRBJ1-1, with 7 bases that match TRBD1. V trimming: 4 bases; J trimming: 3 bases; junction bases outside the gene matches: 9. CDR3 length: 15 residues. Germline V gives CDR1 SGHNT, CDR2 YYREEE (reference sequence). Written as DNA, the CDR3 is TGTGCCAGCAGCCAAAAGCAGGGGGTTGACACTGAAGCTTTCTTT. It is translated as CASSQKQGVDTEAFF.

This chain joins TRBV10-3 and TRBJ1-5, with D maybe TRBD1 (5 bases). Trimming stripped 0 bases from V and 0 bases from J, with 9 bases between. CDR3 length equals 16 residues. CDR1 and CDR2 from the germline V gene are ENHRY and SYGVKD. CDR3 sequence: CAISESGGYSNQPQHF. The CDR3 coding sequence is TGTGCCATCAGTGAGTCGGGGGGATATAGCAATCAGCCCCAGCATTTT.

A single count supports this clone. The rearrangement uses TRBV10-3 and TRBJ2-7; D is perhaps TRBD1 (5 bases). The CDR3 contains 13 residues. Per the germline V gene, CDR1 is ENHRY and CDR2 is SYGVKD. V was cut by 3 bases and J by 5 bases, with 11 bases left in between. The CDR3 nucleotides read TGTGCCATCAGTGACTTGGGGCAGGACGAGCAGTACTTC. Translating it yields CAISDLGQDEQYF.

This chain joins TRBV21-1 and TRBJ2-5; the table's D call, TRBD2, was not checked against the DNA. TRBV21-1 is labeled a pseudogene. The CDR3 loop spans 16 amino acids. The CDR3 region has the DNA TGTGCCAGCAGCAAAGGAACGAGCGGGGGGAAAGAGACCCAGTACTTC. It translates to CASSKGTSGGKETQYF.

The chain combines TRBV6-1 with TRBJ2-1; 11 bases match TRBD2. With 8 bases clipped from V and 5 bases from J, the junction kept 8 bases outside the gene matches. The germline V gene encodes CDR1 MNHNS and CDR2 SASEGT. There are 15 residues in the CDR3. CDR3 protein: CASPVGTSGHNEQFF. Written as DNA, the CDR3 is TGTGCCAGCCCGGTCGGGACTAGCGGCCACAATGAGCAGTTCTTC.

The chain has TRBV6-1 and TRBJ2-6, with a possible D match to TRBD2 (6 bases). CDR1 and CDR2 (germline): MNHNS, SASEGT. V lost 2 bases to trimming and J lost 2 bases, with 16 bases between them. This CDR3 contains 18 residues. CDR3 coding DNA: TGTGCCAGCAGTGAACTTCTTGGGACTGGTACTGGGGCCAACGTCCTGACTTTC. Translating gives CASSELLGTGTGANVLTF.

CDR3 in amino acids: CASSETVNNEKLFF. The DNA for the CDR3 is TGTGCCAGCAGTGAGACAGTGAATAATGAAAAACTGTTTTTT. The chain joins TRBV2 to TRBJ1-4; D is possibly TRBD1 (5 bases). V was clipped by 3 bases and J by 4 bases, with 9 bases between them. The V gene's germline CDR1 is SNHLY and CDR2 FYNNEI. This CDR3 contains 14 residues.

Points on this clone: At one end, the junction sequence differs from germline, possibly due to a read error. Other DNA sequences within the sample encode an identical CDR3. This chain joins TRBV4-3 and TRBJ2-2; 12 bases align to TRBD2. Germline V lookup: CDR1 LGHNA, CDR2 YSLEER. This CDR3 has 19 residues. In DNA form, the CDR3 reads TGCGCCAGCAGCCAAGAAGGTCTAGCGGGAGGGATGAGGACCGGGGAGTTGTTTTTT. Translated, it gives CASSQEGLAGGMRTGELFF.

V and J are TRBV4-1 and TRBJ1-1, with D unresolved. CDR1 and CDR2 from the germline V gene are MGHRA and YSYEKL. The V end was cut by 2 bases, the J end by 6 bases, with 13 bases between. The CDR3 covers 14 residues. CDR3 coding DNA: TGCGCCAGCAGCCAACTTTTAGTAAGCGCTGAAGCTTTCTTT. Its translation is CASSQLLVSAEAFF.

The chain carries TRBV6-5 and TRBJ2-7, with TRBD1 matching over 7 bases. This CDR3 has 15 residues. Germline CDR1 is MNHEY and CDR2 is SVGAGI. The ends lost 1 base at V and 2 bases at J; junction bases unmatched: 5. The CDR3 reads CASSYFTGAAYEQYF. In DNA, the CDR3 is TGTGCCAGCAGTTACTTTACAGGGGCGGCCTACGAGCAGTACTTC.

CDR3 residues: CASSEGQGSGANVLTF. CDR3 DNA: TGTGCCAGCAGTGAAGGGCAGGGCTCCGGGGCCAACGTCCTGACTTTC. The chain has TRBV6-1 and TRBJ2-6, with D perhaps matching TRBD1 (5 bases). The CDR3 covers 16 residues. Looked up from germline, CDR1 is MNHNS and CDR2 is SASEGT. V gave up 1 base and J gave up 4 bases, with 11 bases separating them.

CDR3 loop: CASSGGTGYEAFF. The CDR3, as DNA: TGTGCCAGCAGTGGCGGGACAGGTTATGAAGCTTTCTTT. V gene TRBV6-5 combines with J gene TRBJ1-1; 8 nucleotides agree with TRBD1. Trimming removed 5 bases from V and 7 bases from J; junction bases left unmatched: 6. This CDR3 has 13 residues. The germline V gene encodes CDR1 MNHEY and CDR2 SVGAGI.

This sequence joins TRBV5-1 and TRBJ1-4; weak D call: TRBD1 (5 bases). CDR3 length: 17 amino acids. Germline CDR1 SGHRS, CDR2 YFSETQ. Trimming removed 2 bases at V and 1 base at J, with 15 bases between. The CDR3, as DNA: TGCGCCAGCAGCTTAGGGGCCCTAAGGGGAACTAATGAAAAACTGTTTTTT. Encoded protein: CASSLGALRGTNEKLFF.

This chain uses TRBV28 with TRBJ2-7; perhaps TRBD2 as D (6 bases). Trimming took 4 bases from V and 7 from J, leaving 11 bases between them. This CDR3 comprises 12 residues. Germline V gene data show CDR1 as MDHEN and CDR2 as SYDVKM. The CDR3 spells CASSSSVREQYF. As DNA, the CDR3 is TGTGCCAGCAGTTCTAGCGTTCGGGAGCAGTACTTC.

J is TRBJ1-2 and V is TRBV30; maybe TRBD1 (5 bases). CDR1 is GTSNPN and CDR2 is SVGIG in the germline V gene (reference sequence). This CDR3 contains 17 residues. V lost 3 bases and J lost 5, with 25 bases in between. CDR3 nucleotides: TGTGCCTGGAGGGGTATCGTCATCCAGGGTGGGGGGTATGGCTACACCTTC. This codes for CAWRGIVIQGGGYGYTF.

The rearrangement uses TRBV19 and TRBJ2-5, with 9 nucleotides matching TRBD1. V trimming: 5 bases; J trimming: 5 bases; junction bases outside the gene matches: 9. This CDR3 comprises 15 residues. Germline V gene sequence: CDR1 LNHDA, CDR2 SQIVND (reference sequence). The CDR3 is CASSFGTGLRETQYF. CDR3 in DNA: TGTGCCAGTAGTTTCGGGACAGGGCTCCGGGAGACCCAGTACTTC.

V gene TRBV30 combines with J gene TRBJ2-7; possible D gene TRBD2, 5 bases. The germline CDR1 and CDR2 sequences are GTSNPN and SVGIG (reference sequence). The CDR3 consists of 14 residues. V was cut by 4 bases and J by 0 bases, with 13 bases left in between. CDR3: CAWTDERSSYEQYF. CDR3 nucleotides: TGTGCCTGGACCGATGAGCGGAGCTCCTACGAGCAGTACTTC.

This clone has only one observation. The chain is built from TRBV19 and TRBJ2-5; maybe TRBD1 (7 bases). This CDR3 is built from 14 residues. Trimming took off 5 bases at V and 5 bases at J, with 15 bases between the two ends. Germline V lookup: CDR1 LNHDA, CDR2 SQIVND (reference sequence). CDR3 sequence: CASSPSQGRETQYF. The CDR3 DNA reads as TGTGCCAGTAGTCCGTCACAGGGGAGGGAGACCCAGTACTTC.

The chain uses TRBV18 and TRBJ2-7, with D unresolved. The CDR3 contains 14 residues. Germline loops: CDR1 KGHSH, CDR2 LQKENI. V shed 2 bases and J shed 3 bases, with 11 bases lying between them. The CDR3, as DNA: TGTGCCAGCTCACCATTTGTCACAGACTACGAGCAGTACTTC. This gives the protein CASSPFVTDYEQYF.

The chain couples TRBV4-1 to TRBJ1-1; D ambiguous. V gave up 0 bases and J gave up 0 bases, with 14 bases separating them. Germline V gives CDR1 MGHRA, CDR2 YSYEKL. This CDR3 region has 17 residues. Here the CDR3 reads CASSQERVWSVNTEAFF. The CDR3 DNA is TGCGCCAGCAGCCAAGAGAGGGTGTGGAGCGTGAACACTGAAGCTTTCTTT.

The V call is TRBV27, the J call TRBJ2-7; 8 bases agree with TRBD1. The CDR3 has 13 residues. Germline CDR1 is MNHEY and CDR2 is SMNVEV (reference sequence). Trimming took 7 bases from V and 1 from J; bases not matched to a gene: 3. The CDR3 DNA is TGTGCCAGCACCACAGGGGGTTCCTACGAGCAGTACTTC. Protein: CASTTGGSYEQYF.

V is TRBV7-3 and J is TRBJ1-5; weak D call: TRBD1 (5 bases). CDR3 length: 13 amino acids. V dropped 3 bases and J dropped 9 bases, with 12 bases sitting between them. Germline CDR1 is SGHTA and CDR2 is FQGTGA. The CDR3 coding sequence is TGTGCCAGCAGCTTGACCCATCAGGGGCCCCAGCATTTT. Translated, it gives CASSLTHQGPQHF.

The chain links TRBV4-1 to TRBJ2-2; 13 bases are a match to TRBD2. This CDR3 has 15 amino acids. Unmatched junction bases numbered 5, after V lost 4 bases and J lost 9 bases. Germline V gives CDR1 MGHRA, CDR2 YSYEKL. The CDR3 sequence: CASSPGLAGVRELFF. Here the CDR3 DNA reads TGCGCCAGCAGCCCAGGACTAGCGGGAGTCCGGGAGCTGTTTTTT.